This T cell receptor beta chain derives from a study of T cell responses to AZD1222 COVID-19 vaccine. Broader study findings: Only five or six AZD1222 recipients were seropositive at baseline. Clonal diversity was possibly underestimated, and the donors were mostly white British, with more females.

Here immunoSEQ multiplex PCR was the method, and the copy in TCRdb shows in-frame clones only, minus some. The sample includes approximately 28,000 clones, roughly 90% of them seen just once. On this clone: Its antigen remains unidentified.

Losses at the gene ends were 4 bases for V and 2 bases for J; bases not matched to a gene: 13. The CDR3 has 17 amino acids. CDR1 and CDR2 from the germline V gene are LGHNA and YSLEER. Second doses at about 4 or about 12 weeks were pooled. The input for sequencing was peripheral blood, taken 28 days after the second AZD1222 dose. This chain uses TRBV4-3 with TRBJ1-2; 7 nucleotides align to TRBD1. The clonotype originates from an adult who received the AZD1222 COVID-19 vaccine. The CDR3 nucleotides read TGCGCCAGCAGCCCCTCCCCACTATGGGGACAGAACTATGGCTACACCTTC. Translating gives CASSPSPLWGQNYGYTF.